Shown below are 10 T cell receptor beta chains from a single sample sequenced in a study of cytomegalovirus exposure and HLA in healthy donors. PCR primers comprised 60 Vbeta and 13 Jbeta primers. This table comes from immunoSEQ multiplex PCR, and its TCRdb copy is limited to in-frame clones, with some not included. The sample carries around 190,000 clones, about 9% recorded once. Sequences were obtained from PBMCs. These receptors all stem from a woman in her twenties or thirties in good health and CMV-seropositive.

This clone was seen a few times. The CDR3, as DNA: TGCGCCAGCAGCCGGAACACCGGGGAGCTGTTTTTT. Amino acids: CASSRNTGELFF. The genes are TRBV5-1 and TRBJ2-2; D remains ambiguous. From germline, CDR1 is SGHRS and CDR2 YFSETQ. The CDR3 has 12 residues. Trimming took off 4 bases at V and 1 base at J, with 2 bases between the two ends.

This clone was counted only a few times. This sequence joins TRBV15 and TRBJ2-5, with D tentatively TRBD2 (6 bases). CDR1 and CDR2 from the germline V gene are LNHNV and YYDKDF (reference sequence). CDR3 length: 15 residues. Between the trimmed V and J ends, which lost 0 bases and 9 bases, there was a span of 17 bases. CDR3: CATSRESPPGEAQYF. The CDR3 nucleotides read TGTGCCACCAGCAGAGAGAGCCCCCCTGGGGAGGCCCAGTACTTC. Full variable domain (missing parts from reference TRBV15 and TRBJ2-5): DAMVIQNPRYQVTQFGKPVTLSCSQTLNHNVMYWYQQKSSQAPKLLFHYYDKDFNNEADTPDNFQSRRPNTSFCFLDIRSPGLGDTAMYLCATSRESPPGEAQYFGPGTRLLVL.

On this clone itself: The sample has other DNA sequences that encode this CDR3 too. V and J are TRBV5-1 and TRBJ1-4, with 9 positions matching TRBD1. The CDR3 is 14 amino acids. Germline V CDR1 and CDR2: SGHRS, YFSETQ. V was pared by 4 bases and J by 7 bases, with 5 bases of the junction left unmatched. The CDR3 sequence is CASSLDRGGEKLFF. The CDR3 DNA follows: TGCGCCAGCAGCCTGGACAGGGGAGGTGAAAAACTGTTTTTT.

V is TRBV18 and J is TRBJ2-1; 7 nucleotides agree with TRBD2. V trimming: 5 bases; J trimming: 4 bases; junction bases outside the gene matches: 8. This CDR3 has 15 residues. Germline assignment: CDR1 KGHSH and CDR2 LQKENI. The CDR3: CASSKTSANYNEQFF. CDR3 DNA: TGTGCCAGCTCAAAAACTAGCGCAAATTACAATGAGCAGTTCTTC.

This clone was counted only a few times. The chain couples TRBV5-1 to TRBJ2-5; 8 bases map to TRBD1. Germline CDR1 and CDR2: SGHRS and YFSETQ. Germline trimming cut 4 bases from V and 9 bases from J; bases unmatched to any gene: 11. The CDR3 covers 14 residues. The CDR3 bases are TGCGCCAGCAGCCTTACGGACAGGGTTGGGGCCCAGTACTTC. It is translated as CASSLTDRVGAQYF.

This clone was observed a few times. The gene calls are TRBV27 and TRBJ1-1; D is undetermined. This CDR3 region has 15 residues. V gave up 6 bases and J gave up 6 bases, with 20 bases separating them. Germline CDR1 is MNHEY and CDR2 is SMNVEV (reference sequence). The CDR3 sequence is CASSHGFTGAPEAFF. The CDR3, as DNA: TGTGCCAGCAGCCACGGGTTCACCGGAGCCCCTGAAGCTTTCTTT.

V and J are TRBV6-1 and TRBJ1-2, with 8 bases matching TRBD1. With V trimmed by 0 bases and J by 4 bases, 4 bases remained unmatched. The CDR3 is 15 amino acids. Germline CDR1 reads MNHNS; CDR2 reads SASEGT. The CDR3 sequence: CASSEASGGFYGYTF. CDR3 DNA sequence: TGTGCCAGCAGTGAAGCCTCAGGGGGCTTCTATGGCTACACCTTC.

As regards this clone: This CDR3 is also generated by other DNA sequences in the sample. The V call is TRBV4-1, the J call TRBJ1-1, with 7 bases lining up with TRBD1. The CDR3 extends over 18 amino acids. Trimming cost V 4 bases and J 1 base; bases outside gene matches: 15. Germline lookup yields CDR1 MGHRA and CDR2 YSYEKL. The CDR3 DNA reads TGCGCCAGCAGCCCTCGGTTCTTCCTGAGACAGGGGAACACTGAAGCTTTCTTT. Translating gives CASSPRFFLRQGNTEAFF.

This clone has just a few counts. The CDR3 sequence is CSVNDRDAYNEQFF. CDR3 coding DNA: TGCAGCGTTAACGACAGGGACGCATACAATGAGCAGTTCTTC. V gene TRBV29-1 combines with J gene TRBJ2-1; TRBD1 matches 7 bases. V lost 5 bases and J lost 4; bases outside the gene matches: 8. This CDR3 region has 14 residues. From germline, CDR1 is SQVTM and CDR2 ANQGSEA.

The chain couples TRBV9 to TRBJ1-4, with 7 bases matching TRBD1. CDR1 SGDLS and CDR2 YYNGEE come from the germline V gene. The CDR3 covers 14 residues. With 4 bases clipped from V and 8 bases from J, the junction kept 8 bases outside the gene matches. CDR3 nucleotides: TGTGCCAGCAGCTCTCGACAGGGTAGAGAAAAACTGTTTTTT. Protein: CASSSRQGREKLFF.